This T cell receptor beta chain was found in a study of T cells in Graves' hyperthyroidism and ophthalmopathy. Overall study context: Prior to any treatment, at the point of initial diagnosis, peripheral blood was collected.

Exclusion of a patient resulted from uncontrolled infection, other autoimmune disease, pregnancy or lactation. Using roughly 9.4 ml of fresh peripheral blood, PBMCs were prepared. The CDR3 has 13 residues. Trimming pared 5 bases from V and 5 bases from J, leaving 13 bases between. From germline, CDR1 is SGHVS and CDR2 FQNEAQ. TCR beta CDR3 sequences were amplified from RNA transcripts. The TCR CDR3 was amplified in a first-round RT-PCR using the HTBI primer set. MiXCR, applied by TCRdb to the multiplex PCR reads, yields one record per CDR3 protein. The table lists roughly 800,000 distinct CDR3 sequences, 35% to 40% of them singletons, with about 9% in the top ten. On this clonotype: Its target is not known.

General study points: Most clonotypes expanded in the thyroid (above 0.001) were also present in blood.

The receptor's source is a man aged 18 to 30 with Graves' hyperthyroidism. The sample comprised blood. The genes are TRBV7-8 and TRBJ2-7; a possible D gene is TRBD1 (6 bases). The CDR3 loop reads CASSTQQGNEQYF. The CDR3 DNA is TGTGCCAGCAGCACCCAGCAGGGGAACGAGCAGTACTTC.